These 18 T cell receptor beta chains came from one sample sequenced in a study of vaccination effects on CD4 cells after COVID-19. These receptors have no known antigen. The table came from immunoSEQ multiplex PCR; TCRdb's copy has only in-frame clones and leaves some out. The sample consists of about 63,000 clones, 75% of them appearing once. Peptide-pool stimulation followed by sequencing identified expanded antigen-specific CD4+ clonotypes in the ViraFEST assay. Culturing for around ten days preceded CD4+ T cell isolation. The vaccine recipients had no prior SARS-CoV-2 infection, with negative nucleocapsid antibodies. Here the sequenced sample was CD4+ T cells from PBMCs cultured with HCoV-OC43 spike peptides, taken before COVID-19 vaccination. Subset denoted: HCoV-OC43 spike overlapping peptide pool stimulation. The origin of the receptors is a human donor who received a COVID-19 vaccine.

This rearrangement joins TRBV30 to TRBJ1-4; 7 bases match TRBD1. Per germline, CDR1 GTSNPN and CDR2 SVGIG (reference sequence). The CDR3 runs to 17 residues. V trimming: 0 bases; J trimming: 2 bases; junction bases outside the gene matches: 9. CDR3 region: CAWSVYGRGSTNEKLFF. CDR3 bases: TGTGCCTGGAGTGTATACGGCAGGGGGTCTACTAATGAAAAACTGTTTTTT.

The chain employs TRBV29-1 and TRBJ2-4; D is perhaps TRBD1 (6 bases). The length of the CDR3 is 12 residues. Germline V gene lookup returns CDR1 SQVTM and CDR2 ANQGSEA. V was shortened by 3 bases and J by 7 bases, with 10 bases between the two germline ends. Here the CDR3 DNA reads TGCAGCGTTGAGACAGGTCGGAACATTCAGTACTTC. Translated, it gives CSVETGRNIQYF.

This rearrangement joins TRBV12-5 to TRBJ1-2; maybe TRBD1 (6 bases). Germline loops: CDR1 LGHNT, CDR2 FRNRAP. This CDR3 has 16 residues. Trimming cost V 0 bases and J 2 bases, with 13 bases left between them. CDR3 in amino acids: CASGLVYTGINYGYTF. In DNA form, the CDR3 reads TGTGCTAGTGGTTTGGTATATACAGGGATCAACTATGGCTACACCTTC.

This clone was seen a few times. CDR3 loop: CASSPLVQAHGYTF. The CDR3 DNA follows: TGTGCCAGCTCACCATTAGTGCAGGCCCATGGCTACACCTTC. This sequence joins TRBV18 and TRBJ1-2; D is ambiguous. Trimming took 2 bases from V and 6 from J, leaving 13 bases between them. Germline V gene data show CDR1 as KGHSH and CDR2 as LQKENI. This CDR3 comprises 14 residues.

This clone has only one observation. The chain has TRBV28 and TRBJ2-3; D might be TRBD2 (5 bases). The germline CDR1 and CDR2 sequences are MDHEN and SYDVKM. V lost 4 bases to trimming and J lost 1 base, with 12 bases between them. The CDR3 spans 15 residues. The CDR3 loop reads CASSSPGSGTDTQYF. The DNA of the CDR3 is TGTGCCAGCAGTTCCCCGGGGAGTGGCACAGATACGCAGTATTTT.

A few counts support this clone. This chain links TRBV13 with TRBJ2-7; possible D gene TRBD1, 6 bases. The CDR3 totals 13 residues. The germline V and J ends were trimmed by 5 bases and 2 bases, with 10 bases remaining between them. Germline CDR1 is PRHDT and CDR2 is FYEKMQ (reference sequence). The CDR3 sequence: CASSRHRAYEQYV. The DNA for the CDR3 is TGTGCCAGCAGCCGACACAGGGCCTACGAGCAGTACGTC.

The chain joins TRBV5-5 to TRBJ2-3; D could derive from TRBD1 or TRBD2 (5 bases each). The V gene lost 4 bases and the J gene lost 0 bases, with 15 bases spanning the gap. CDR1 SGHKS and CDR2 YYEKEE come from the germline V gene (reference sequence). The CDR3 is 16 amino acids. The CDR3: CASSLGVGYSTDTQYF. DNA for the CDR3: TGTGCCAGCAGCCTGGGGGTCGGTTATAGCACAGATACGCAGTATTTT.

This clone was counted only a few times. The chain uses TRBV7-2 and TRBJ1-5, with 9 bases lining up with TRBD1. Germline CDR1 is SGHTA and CDR2 is FQGNSA. CDR3 length: 15 residues. V lost 5 bases, J lost 3 bases, and 5 bases stayed unmatched. CDR3 DNA sequence: TGTGCCAGCAGCCCACGACAGGGGGTCAATCAGCCCCAGCATTTT. Residues: CASSPRQGVNQPQHF.

This clone was detected only a few times. The chain is built from TRBV28 and TRBJ1-2; no definite D call. Germline V gene lookup returns CDR1 MDHEN and CDR2 SYDVKM. Deletions cut 5 bases from V and 4 bases from J, with 11 bases between. The length of the CDR3 is 13 residues. CDR3 coding DNA: TGTGCCAGCAGTCTTCGACAAGTCTATGGCTACACCTTC. Translating it yields CASSLRQVYGYTF.

There are a few counts of this clone. V gene TRBV7-2 combines with J gene TRBJ1-1; D is ambiguous. This CDR3 has 11 residues. Germline V gene lookup returns CDR1 SGHTA and CDR2 FQGNSA. The V and J ends lost 1 base and 8 bases respectively, with 5 bases between them. This CDR3 is CASSLVGEAFF. CDR3 sequence (DNA): TGTGCCAGCAGCTTAGTGGGAGAAGCTTTCTTT.

Note on this clone: Other DNA sequences within the sample encode an identical CDR3. The J gene is TRBJ2-5, the V gene TRBV5-1, with D maybe TRBD2 (7 bases). The germline CDR1 and CDR2 sequences are SGHRS and YFSETQ. V lost 4 bases, J lost 5 bases, and 12 bases lay in between. The CDR3 loop spans 13 amino acids. This CDR3 reads CASSLGGGETQYF. CDR3 coding DNA: TGCGCCAGCAGCCTGGGAGGGGGGGAGACCCAGTACTTC.

A few counts support this clone. The V and J genes are TRBV21-1 and TRBJ2-7; the table gives TRBD1 as D, unverified against the DNA. TRBV21-1 is noted as a pseudogene. The CDR3 is 19 residues long. This chain's CDR3 is CASSKVLDRGSANFYEQYV. CDR3 nucleotide sequence: TGTGCCAGCAGCAAAGTTCTCGACAGAGGTAGTGCAAATTTCTACGAGCAGTACGTC.

This clone was counted between two and nine times. The CDR3 reads CASSFGSGLTYNEQFF. The CDR3 region has the DNA TGTGCCAGCAGCTTCGGGTCGGGGCTAACCTACAATGAGCAGTTCTTC. This rearrangement joins TRBV5-4 to TRBJ2-1; tentatively, D is TRBD1 or TRBD2 (5 bases each). Per the germline V gene, CDR1 is SGHNT and CDR2 is YYREEE (reference sequence). There are 16 residues in the CDR3. Trimming stripped 2 bases from V and 2 bases from J, with 14 bases between.

This clone was detected only a few times. V and J are TRBV2 and TRBJ2-1; D gene unclear. V shed 6 bases and J shed 8 bases, with 11 bases lying between them. Germline loops: CDR1 SNHLY, CDR2 FYNNEI. CDR3 length: 12 residues. The CDR3 sequence: CASSAQGYEQFF. The CDR3 DNA reads as TGTGCCAGCAGCGCCCAAGGTTATGAGCAGTTCTTC.

The chain joins TRBV18 to TRBJ1-1; TRBD1 aligns across 10 bases. Trimming took 4 bases from V and 3 from J; bases not matched to a gene: 11. The CDR3 spans 17 residues. Germline V gives CDR1 KGHSH, CDR2 LQKENI. The CDR3 DNA reads as TGTGCCAGCTCACTTCATCAACCGGGACAGGGGTACACTGAAGCTTTCTTT. This translates into CASSLHQPGQGYTEAFF.

The V call is TRBV3-1 (or the pseudogene TRBV3-2), the J call TRBJ1-1; D is uncertain. CDR1 and CDR2 (germline): LGHDT, YNNKEL (reference sequence). Trimming left V 0 bases short and J 1 base short, with 6 bases between. This CDR3 comprises 14 residues. This CDR3 is CASSQEGKNTEAFF. CDR3 nucleotides: TGTGCCAGCAGCCAAGAGGGGAAGAACACTGAAGCTTTCTTT.

This chain joins TRBV7-3 and TRBJ1-1; D perhaps matches TRBD1 (6 bases). The ends were cut back, 5 bases at V and 1 base at J, with 14 bases in the middle. CDR1 is SGHTA, CDR2 FQGTGA, per germline. This CDR3 spans 15 amino acids. The CDR3 DNA sequence: TGTGCCAGCAGCCCACAGGGTAATCAGAACACTGAAGCTTTCTTT. Translating it yields CASSPQGNQNTEAFF.

This clone occurred once. This chain connects TRBV19 to TRBJ1-5, with a weak D call TRBD1 (5 bases). The germline CDR1 and CDR2 sequences are LNHDA and SQIVND (reference sequence). Between the trimmed V and J ends, which lost 6 bases and 6 bases, there was a span of 12 bases. The CDR3 spans 13 residues. CDR3 sequence: CASRRGSVQPQHF. In nucleotides, the CDR3 is TGTGCCAGTAGAAGGGGTTCGGTTCAGCCCCAGCATTTT. The full variable domain, its missing parts supplied by reference TRBV19 and TRBJ1-5, is DGGITQSPKYLFRKEGQNVTLSCEQNLNHDAMYWYRQDPGQGLRLIYYSQIVNDFQKGDIAEGYSVSREKKESFPLTVTSAQKNPTAFYLCASRRGSVQPQHFGDGTRLSIL.